Presented here are 29 T cell receptor beta chains from one specimen sequenced in a study of T cell responses to AZD1222 COVID-19 vaccine. Measured with immunoSEQ multiplex PCR; TCRdb has only the in-frame clones, and not every one. The sample includes about 84,000 clones, 87% of them seen just once. The sample was peripheral blood, taken on day 0 of AZD1222 vaccination. The receptor set was obtained from an adult in good health.

The rearrangement links TRBV7-8 to TRBJ1-2; D perhaps matches TRBD1 (6 bases). The CDR3 has 13 residues. Germline V gene lookup returns CDR1 SGHVS and CDR2 FQNEAQ. V was cut by 7 bases and J by 8 bases, with 17 bases left in between. This CDR3 reads CASMPFGGGGYTF. In DNA form, the CDR3 reads TGTGCCAGCATGCCATTTGGCGGGGGCGGCTACACCTTC.

V and J are TRBV2 and TRBJ1-5; 10 nucleotides agree with TRBD1. The CDR3 length is 15 residues. After removal of 5 bases from V and 2 bases from J, the junction contained 3 bases not matched to a gene. Looked up from germline, CDR1 is SNHLY and CDR2 is FYNNEI. CDR3 nucleotides: TGTGCCAGCAGTCGACAGGGGGCTGGCAATCAGCCCCAGCATTTT. It is translated as CASSRQGAGNQPQHF.

The J gene is TRBJ1-5, the V gene TRBV27; 9 positions match TRBD1. Looked up from germline, CDR1 is MNHEY and CDR2 is SMNVEV (reference sequence). CDR3 length: 19 residues. J was trimmed by 7 bases and V by 0 bases; bases with no gene match: 16. In DNA form, the CDR3 reads TGTGCCAGCAGTTTATCGATTCCCTCGGGACAGGGTGCCGGGCAGCCCCAGCATTTT. Translated: CASSLSIPSGQGAGQPQHF.

This chain links TRBV6-5 with TRBJ1-1; no firm D call. The CDR3 has 13 residues. V was shortened by 7 bases and J by 4 bases, with 13 bases between the two germline ends. Germline assignment: CDR1 MNHEY and CDR2 SVGAGI. The CDR3: CASTEAGVTEAFF. For the CDR3, the DNA is TGTGCCAGCACCGAGGCCGGGGTCACTGAAGCTTTCTTT.

The gene calls are TRBV12-5 and TRBJ2-5; D is unresolved. The V end lost 1 base, the J end lost 4 bases, and 10 bases lay between the germline ends. The CDR3 consists of 14 residues. CDR1 is LGHNT and CDR2 is FRNRAP in the germline V gene. The CDR3 bases are TGTGCTAGTGGTTTGGGGACCGCCTCAGAGACCCAGTACTTC. The encoded protein is CASGLGTASETQYF.

The V gene is TRBV9, the J gene TRBJ2-1; 8 positions agree with TRBD2. The CDR3 loop spans 19 amino acids. With 4 bases clipped from V and 2 bases from J, the junction kept 17 bases outside the gene matches. Per germline, CDR1 SGDLS and CDR2 YYNGEE. CDR3 loop: CASSTRLAISSEAYNEQFF. The CDR3 region has the DNA TGTGCCAGCAGCACCCGACTAGCGATTTCCTCCGAGGCCTACAATGAGCAGTTCTTC.

This clone was seen only once. The gene calls are TRBV6-1 and TRBJ1-6; D is undetermined. Germline loops: CDR1 MNHNS, CDR2 SASEGT. This CDR3 is built from 15 residues. The germline V and J ends were trimmed by 0 bases and 6 bases, with 9 bases remaining between them. CDR3 coding DNA: TGTGCCAGCAGTGAAGCTGCGGGCCTTAATTCACCCCTCCACTTT. Amino acids: CASSEAAGLNSPLHF.

This chain links TRBV3-1 (or the pseudogene TRBV3-2) with TRBJ1-1; D is uncertain. The CDR3 is made up of 12 amino acids. From germline, CDR1 is LGHDT and CDR2 YNNKEL (reference sequence). Trimming cost V 6 bases and J 6 bases, with 11 bases left between them. DNA for the CDR3: TGTGCCAGCAGTCCTGCCGGGGCTGAAGCTTTCTTT. It specifies CASSPAGAEAFF.

The rearrangement links TRBV30 to TRBJ1-4; 8 positions agree with TRBD1. The J segment lost 4 bases and the V segment lost 5 bases, leaving 3 bases of the junction unmatched. The CDR3 spans 13 residues. Germline V gives CDR1 GTSNPN, CDR2 SVGIG (reference sequence). The CDR3 DNA reads TGTGCCTGGGAGACAGGGGTTAATGAAAAACTGTTTTTT. Translating it yields CAWETGVNEKLFF.

The genes are TRBV30 and TRBJ1-2; TRBD1 agrees at 7 bases. Trimming cost V 3 bases and J 4 bases; bases outside gene matches: 8. The CDR3 contains 14 residues. Germline V lookup: CDR1 GTSNPN, CDR2 SVGIG (reference sequence). This chain's CDR3 is CAWRQPGQSYGYTF. DNA of the CDR3: TGTGCCTGGAGGCAACCGGGACAGTCCTATGGCTACACCTTC.

The chain has TRBV5-1 and TRBJ2-2; D may be TRBD1 (6 bases). The CDR3 contains 16 residues. Trimming cost V 9 bases and J 3 bases, with 21 bases left between them. The germline CDR1 and CDR2 sequences are SGHRS and YFSETQ. In DNA form, the CDR3 reads TGCGCCATCCCATGCCCCCGGGACACCTACACCGGGGAGCTGTTTTTT. It encodes CAIPCPRDTYTGELFF.

The chain has TRBV4-2 and TRBJ1-6; D gene uncertain. The CDR3 covers 12 residues. V shed 2 bases and J shed 7 bases, with 3 bases lying between them. The germline gives CDR1 LGHNA, CDR2 YNFKEQ. The DNA for the CDR3 is TGTGCCAGCAGCCAACGGAATTCACCCCTCCACTTT. It encodes CASSQRNSPLHF.

V usage is TRBV6-2 or TRBV6-3 and J usage is TRBJ1-2, with a weak D call TRBD1 (5 bases). V was trimmed by 4 bases and J by 1 base, leaving 7 bases between them. The germline V gene encodes CDR1 MNHEY and CDR2 SVGEGT. The CDR3 is made up of 13 amino acids. CDR3 in DNA: TGTGCCAGCAGTTCGACAGATAACTATGGCTACACCTTC. Translation: CASSSTDNYGYTF.

The CDR3 here is CASSLAPEETQYF. In nucleotides, the CDR3 is TGTGCCAGCAGCTTAGCGCCGGAAGAGACCCAGTACTTC. The chain has TRBV7-6 and TRBJ2-5; no clear D gene. The CDR3 runs to 13 residues. Trimming removed 0 bases from V and 3 bases from J, with 5 bases in between. CDR1 and CDR2 (germline): SGHVS, FNYEAQ.

This clone was detected only a few times. The rearrangement joins TRBV12-3 or TRBV12-4 to TRBJ2-4; D is perhaps TRBD1 (6 bases). V was shortened by 10 bases and J by 7 bases, with 17 bases between the two germline ends. The length of the CDR3 is 13 residues. The CDR3 loop reads CATKTGFVNIQYF. For the CDR3, the DNA is TGTGCCACCAAAACAGGGTTCGTGAACATTCAGTACTTC.

The chain recombines TRBV6-6 with TRBJ2-1; 8 bases match TRBD2. CDR1 is MNHNY and CDR2 is SVGAGI in the germline V gene (reference sequence). V shed 6 bases and J 1 base; nucleotides not matched to a gene: 5. CDR3 length: 15 amino acids. The CDR3 DNA is TGTGCCAGCAGCCCAACTAGCGGTTCCTACAATGAGCAGTTCTTC. Translation gives CASSPTSGSYNEQFF.

This clone was seen repeatedly, ten times or more. The rearrangement joins TRBV5-1 to TRBJ1-2, with D possibly TRBD1 on 5 matching bases. The CDR3 has 13 amino acids. The V gene's germline CDR1 is SGHRS and CDR2 YFSETQ. The V and J ends lost 4 bases and 3 bases respectively, with 10 bases between them. This CDR3 reads CASSAGFDYGYTF. The CDR3 region has the DNA TGCGCCAGCAGCGCAGGGTTTGACTATGGCTACACCTTC.

V and J are TRBV6-5 and TRBJ1-1; D might be TRBD1 (5 bases). Trimming took off 4 bases at V and 7 bases at J, with 7 bases between the two ends. Germline CDR1 and CDR2: MNHEY and SVGAGI. The CDR3 consists of 11 residues. Here the CDR3 DNA reads TGTGCCAGCAGTTTGGGGGGTGAAGCTTTCTTT. Translated: CASSLGGEAFF.

The chain uses TRBV5-1 and TRBJ2-1; TRBD2 aligns across 9 bases. The CDR3 extends over 17 amino acids. V lost 4 bases, J lost 0 bases, and 8 bases stayed unmatched. Per germline, CDR1 SGHRS and CDR2 YFSETQ. Here the CDR3 reads CASSAGLAPSSYNEQFF. The CDR3 DNA is TGCGCCAGCAGCGCCGGACTAGCGCCGAGCTCCTACAATGAGCAGTTCTTC.

The chain has TRBV19 and TRBJ2-7; possibly TRBD1 for D (6 bases). The CDR3 totals 14 residues. Germline V gene data show CDR1 as LNHDA and CDR2 as SQIVND (reference sequence). The V end was cut by 9 bases, the J end by 2 bases, with 17 bases between. CDR3 residues: CASATTGPPYEQYF. Here the CDR3 DNA reads TGTGCCAGCGCGACCACAGGGCCCCCCTACGAGCAGTACTTC.

The chain is built from TRBV19 and TRBJ2-2, with unresolved D. Germline loops: CDR1 LNHDA, CDR2 SQIVND (reference sequence). Trimming took off 11 bases at V and 4 bases at J, with 11 bases between the two ends. The CDR3 totals 12 residues. The CDR3 coding sequence is TGTGCCTCTGGGCTCAGCACCGGGGAGCTGTTTTTT. Translation: CASGLSTGELFF.

The chain couples TRBV5-1 to TRBJ2-5; D not certain. This CDR3 region has 16 residues. Germline CDR1 SGHRS, CDR2 YFSETQ. Trimming stripped 0 bases from V and 4 bases from J, with 16 bases between. The chain's CDR3 is CASSLATQATLETQYF. The DNA of the CDR3 is TGCGCCAGCAGCTTGGCCACCCAAGCTACCCTAGAGACCCAGTACTTC.

The rearrangement uses TRBV15 and TRBJ2-1; tentatively, D is TRBD2 (7 bases). The CDR3 is made up of 15 amino acids. The germline V gene has CDR1 LNHNV and CDR2 YYDKDF (reference sequence). The V end lost 8 bases, the J end lost 6 bases, and 20 bases lay between the germline ends. CDR3 sequence: CATGRGMVALNEQFF. Here the CDR3 DNA reads TGTGCCACCGGGAGGGGGATGGTAGCCCTCAATGAGCAGTTCTTC.

The chain recombines TRBV2 with TRBJ2-7; 9 bases line up with TRBD2. With V trimmed by 10 bases and J by 0 bases, 7 bases remained unmatched. The germline CDR1 and CDR2 sequences are SNHLY and FYNNEI. The CDR3 consists of 14 residues. For the CDR3, the DNA is TGTGCCATCATCTTAGCGGGAGCCTCCTACGAGCAGTACTTC. It yields the protein CAIILAGASYEQYF.

This rearrangement joins TRBV3-1 (or the pseudogene TRBV3-2) to TRBJ1-2; D is unclear. Trimming stripped 1 base from V and 0 bases from J, with 9 bases between. The CDR3 runs to 15 residues. Germline V gene data show CDR1 as LGHDT and CDR2 as YNNKEL (reference sequence). The DNA of the CDR3 is TGTGCCAGCAGCCAAGTTGGAGAGTCTAACTATGGCTACACCTTC. Protein product: CASSQVGESNYGYTF.

The rearrangement links TRBV12-3 or TRBV12-4 to TRBJ2-7; D not certain. This CDR3 region has 12 residues. V was pared by 3 bases and J by 7 bases, with 10 bases between. The CDR3, as DNA: TGTGCCAGCAGTTTTCATCGTGGTGAGCAGTACTTC. It translates to CASSFHRGEQYF.

This clone is categorized as medium-sized (0.01 to 0.1%). The J gene is TRBJ1-1, the V gene TRBV4-1; D is ambiguous. The CDR3 extends over 14 amino acids. Trimming shortened V by 1 base and J by 1 base, and 7 bases separated the two germline ends. Germline CDR1 is MGHRA and CDR2 is YSYEKL. DNA of the CDR3: TGCGCCAGCAGCCAAGTACGACAGAACACTGAAGCTTTCTTT. This gives the protein CASSQVRQNTEAFF.

The CDR3 sequence: CASSQDMVFGQFF. The CDR3, as DNA: TGTGCCAGCAGCCAAGACATGGTTTTCGGGCAGTTCTTC. This chain uses TRBV3-1 (or the pseudogene TRBV3-2) with TRBJ2-1; D call uncertain. Trimming took off 0 bases at V and 12 bases at J, with 12 bases between the two ends. The CDR3 covers 13 residues. CDR1 and CDR2 (germline): LGHDT, YNNKEL (reference sequence).

The CDR3 is CASSLRGLMEAAFF. The CDR3 DNA sequence: TGTGCCAGCAGTTTAAGGGGACTGATGGAAGCGGCTTTCTTT. The chain combines TRBV27 with TRBJ1-1, with a tentative D call TRBD1 (5 bases). Looked up from germline, CDR1 is MNHEY and CDR2 is SMNVEV (reference sequence). Trimming pared 2 bases from V and 11 bases from J, leaving 18 bases between. The CDR3 has 14 amino acids.